A selection of T cell receptor beta chains follows, all from one sample in a study of blood T cell repertoires in COVID-19. Data came from immunoSEQ multiplex PCR; TCRdb stores just in-frame clones and leaves some out. The sample includes around 250,000 clones, roughly 85% of them seen just once. Source material: PBMCs or T cells enriched from blood (not recorded which). The source of these receptors is a woman between 50 and 59 years old with acute COVID-19. Each CDR3 is given with its conserved first and last residue. Each record gives: J gene, clone size, V gene, D gene, CDR3 DNA, CDR3 protein. A D gene is named only where the DNA matches it firmly. Size values are once, few and many counts, or a class for expanded clones, and some rows have none.

j_call: TRBJ2-7
clone_size: NA
v_call: TRBV7-2
d_call: TRBD1
cdr3_nt: TGTGCCAGCAGCTCTCGACAGGGGCTCAGCTCCTACGAGCAGTACTTC
cdr3_aa: CASSSRQGLSSYEQYF

j_call: TRBJ2-1
clone_size: NA
v_call: TRBV27
d_call: NA
cdr3_nt: TGTGCCAGCAGTTTAGGGCTTAATCGGTACAATGAGCAGTTCTTC
cdr3_aa: CASSLGLNRYNEQFF

j_call: TRBJ1-5
clone_size: NA
v_call: TRBV12-3/TRBV12-4
d_call: NA
cdr3_nt: TGTGCCAGCAGTCCGACAGGCGATGAGCCCCAGCATTTT
cdr3_aa: CASSPTGDEPQHF

j_call: TRBJ1-5
clone_size: NA
v_call: TRBV6-5
d_call: NA
cdr3_nt: TGTGCCAGCAATCCCATACGGGGCAATCAGCCCCAGCATTTT
cdr3_aa: CASNPIRGNQPQHF

j_call: TRBJ2-5
clone_size: NA
v_call: TRBV7-2
d_call: TRBD1
cdr3_nt: TGTGCCAGCAGCCCACCCGGGGGGACAGGGGAGACCCAGTACTTC
cdr3_aa: CASSPPGGTGETQYF

j_call: TRBJ1-1
clone_size: NA
v_call: TRBV5-4
d_call: NA
cdr3_nt: TGTGCCAGCAGCTTAACAGGGAACACTGAAGCTTTCTTT
cdr3_aa: CASSLTGNTEAFF

j_call: TRBJ1-5
clone_size: once
v_call: TRBV5-8
d_call: TRBD1
cdr3_nt: TGTGCCAGCAGCTCCGGGACAGGGTCACGTCAGCCCCAGCATTTT
cdr3_aa: CASSSGTGSRQPQHF

j_call: TRBJ1-5
clone_size: NA
v_call: TRBV12-3/TRBV12-4
d_call: NA
cdr3_nt: TGTGCCAGCAGTTCAACAGGTGGGATGCCCCAGCATTTT
cdr3_aa: CASSSTGGMPQHF

j_call: TRBJ1-1
clone_size: NA
v_call: TRBV10-3
d_call: TRBD1
cdr3_nt: TGTGCCATCAGTGAGTCACAGGGGACTGAAGCTTTCTTT
cdr3_aa: CAISESQGTEAFF

j_call: TRBJ1-5
clone_size: few
v_call: TRBV6-5
d_call: NA
cdr3_nt: TGTGCCAGCAGTTACTCGGGCAGCCTCAATCAGCCCCAGCATTTT
cdr3_aa: CASSYSGSLNQPQHF

j_call: TRBJ2-7
clone_size: NA
v_call: TRBV3-1/TRBV3-2
d_call: NA
cdr3_nt: TGTGCCAGCAGCTCTCACCGGACAGATAGCTCCTACGAGCAGTACTTC
cdr3_aa: CASSSHRTDSSYEQYF

j_call: TRBJ2-7
clone_size: NA
v_call: TRBV5-1
d_call: NA
cdr3_nt: TGCGCCAGCAGCGTGGGGTCGGGTTTAGAGGAGCAGTACTTC
cdr3_aa: CASSVGSGLEEQYF

j_call: TRBJ1-1
clone_size: NA
v_call: TRBV7-2
d_call: NA
cdr3_nt: TGTGCCAGCAGCTTATTTGAGAGCAACACTGAAGCTTTCTTT
cdr3_aa: CASSLFESNTEAFF

j_call: TRBJ1-3
clone_size: NA
v_call: TRBV9
d_call: NA
cdr3_nt: TGTGCCAGCAGCGTAGCTGGACAGTCTGGAAACACCATATATTTT
cdr3_aa: CASSVAGQSGNTIYF

j_call: TRBJ2-7
clone_size: NA
v_call: TRBV10-3
d_call: NA
cdr3_nt: TGTGCCATCAGTGACTTGGGGAGTCGGGACGAGCAGTACTTC
cdr3_aa: CAISDLGSRDEQYF

j_call: TRBJ1-1
clone_size: NA
v_call: TRBV2
d_call: NA
cdr3_nt: TGTGCCAGCACAGTGTTGAACACTGAAGCTTTCTTT
cdr3_aa: CASTVLNTEAFF

j_call: TRBJ2-5
clone_size: NA
v_call: TRBV7-3
d_call: TRBD1
cdr3_nt: TGTGCCAGCAGCTTAGGGACAGGTCAAGAGACCCAGTACTTC
cdr3_aa: CASSLGTGQETQYF

j_call: TRBJ2-5
clone_size: once
v_call: TRBV7-2
d_call: TRBD2
cdr3_nt: TGTGCCAGCAGCCAACTCTCGACTAGCGGGGGTGGCGAGACCCAGTACTTC
cdr3_aa: CASSQLSTSGGGETQYF

j_call: TRBJ2-3
clone_size: NA
v_call: TRBV5-1
d_call: TRBD2
cdr3_nt: TGCGCCAGCAGCGTGGGGACTAGCGGGGGGTACGATACGCAGTATTTT
cdr3_aa: CASSVGTSGGYDTQYF